This TCR beta chain derives from a study of blood T cell repertoires in COVID-19. Here immunoSEQ multiplex PCR was the method, and the copy in TCRdb shows in-frame clones only, minus some. The data contain tens of thousands of clones, roughly 90% of them singletons. Deletions cut 0 bases from V and 5 bases from J, with 11 bases between. Germline V gene sequence: CDR1 SEHNR, CDR2 FQNEAQ (reference sequence). The CDR3 contains 14 residues. The chain employs TRBV7-9 and TRBJ2-7; possibly TRBD1 for D (6 bases). This sequence originates from a human donor with active COVID-19. The donor label of this sample is uncertain. The sequencing sample was made of peripheral blood. In DNA, the CDR3 is TGTGCCAGCAGCTTAGCACAGGGTGAGGACGAGCAGTACTTC. This translates into CASSLAQGEDEQYF.